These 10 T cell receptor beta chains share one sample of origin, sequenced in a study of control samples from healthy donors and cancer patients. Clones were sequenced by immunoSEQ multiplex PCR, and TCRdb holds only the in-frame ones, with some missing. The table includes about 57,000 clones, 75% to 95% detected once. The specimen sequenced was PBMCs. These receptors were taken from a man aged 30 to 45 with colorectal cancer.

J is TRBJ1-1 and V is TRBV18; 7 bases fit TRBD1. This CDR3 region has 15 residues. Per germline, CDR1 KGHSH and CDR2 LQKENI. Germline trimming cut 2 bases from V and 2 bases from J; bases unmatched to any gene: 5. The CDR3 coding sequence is TGTGCCAGCTCACCATCCGGGACAGACAACACTGAAGCTTTCTTT. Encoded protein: CASSPSGTDNTEAFF.

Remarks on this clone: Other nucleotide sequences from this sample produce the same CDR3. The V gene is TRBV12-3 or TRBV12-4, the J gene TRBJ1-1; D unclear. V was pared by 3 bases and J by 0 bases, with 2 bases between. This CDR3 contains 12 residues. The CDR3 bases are TGTGCCAGCAGTTTGGTGAACACTGAAGCTTTCTTT. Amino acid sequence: CASSLVNTEAFF.

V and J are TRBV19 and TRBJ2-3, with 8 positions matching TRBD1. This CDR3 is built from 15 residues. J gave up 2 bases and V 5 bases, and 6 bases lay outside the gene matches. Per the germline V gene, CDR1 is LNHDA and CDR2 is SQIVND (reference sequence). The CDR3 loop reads CASSLRDRTTDTQYF. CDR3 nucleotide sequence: TGTGCCAGTAGTCTCCGGGACAGGACCACAGATACGCAGTATTTT.

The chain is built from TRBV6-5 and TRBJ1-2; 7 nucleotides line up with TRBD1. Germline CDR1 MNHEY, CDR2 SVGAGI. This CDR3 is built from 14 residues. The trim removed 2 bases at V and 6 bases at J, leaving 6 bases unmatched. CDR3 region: CASSYQGGSNGYTF. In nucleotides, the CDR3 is TGTGCCAGCAGTTACCAGGGGGGGAGCAATGGCTACACCTTC.

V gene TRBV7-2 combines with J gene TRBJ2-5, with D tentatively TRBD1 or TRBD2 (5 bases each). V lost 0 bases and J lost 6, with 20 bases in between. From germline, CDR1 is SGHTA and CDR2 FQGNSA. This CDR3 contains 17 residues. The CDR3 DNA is TGTGCCAGCAGCTTAGCGAGGGAGAGGGGTGGTGCAAAGACCCAGTACTTC. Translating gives CASSLARERGGAKTQYF.

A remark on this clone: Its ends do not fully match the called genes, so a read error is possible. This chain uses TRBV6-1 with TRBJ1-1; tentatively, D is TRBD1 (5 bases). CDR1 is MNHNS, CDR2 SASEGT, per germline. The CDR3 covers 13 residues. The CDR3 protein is CASTERGVDEAFF. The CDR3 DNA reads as TGTGCCAGCACTGAAAGGGGCGTAGATGAAGCTTTCTTT.

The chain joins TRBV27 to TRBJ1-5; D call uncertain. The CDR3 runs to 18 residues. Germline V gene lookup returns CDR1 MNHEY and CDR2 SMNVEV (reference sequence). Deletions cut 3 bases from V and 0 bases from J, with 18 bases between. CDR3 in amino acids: CASSFSWPARYSNQPQHF. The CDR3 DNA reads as TGTGCCAGCAGTTTTTCGTGGCCTGCGAGATATAGCAATCAGCCCCAGCATTTT.

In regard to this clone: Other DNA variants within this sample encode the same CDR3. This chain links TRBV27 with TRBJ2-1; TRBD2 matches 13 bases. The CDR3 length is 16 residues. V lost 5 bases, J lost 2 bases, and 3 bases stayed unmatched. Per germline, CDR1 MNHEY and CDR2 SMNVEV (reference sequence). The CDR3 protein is CASSAGTSGTYNEQFF. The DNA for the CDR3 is TGTGCCAGCAGTGCGGGGACTAGCGGGACCTACAATGAGCAGTTCTTC.

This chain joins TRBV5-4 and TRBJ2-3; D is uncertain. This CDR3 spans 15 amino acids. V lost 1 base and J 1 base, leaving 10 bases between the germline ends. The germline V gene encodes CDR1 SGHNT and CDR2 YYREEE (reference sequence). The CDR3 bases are TGTGCCAGCAGCTTGACGTGGGGTGGCACAGATACGCAGTATTTT. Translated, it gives CASSLTWGGTDTQYF.

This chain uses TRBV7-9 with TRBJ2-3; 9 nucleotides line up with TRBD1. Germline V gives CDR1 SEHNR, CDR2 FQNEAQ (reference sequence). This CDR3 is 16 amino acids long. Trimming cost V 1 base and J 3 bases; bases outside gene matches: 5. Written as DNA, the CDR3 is TGTGCCAGCAGCTTAGGGGACAGGGTGGTAACAGATACGCAGTATTTT. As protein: CASSLGDRVVTDTQYF.